This T cell receptor (beta chain) comes out of a study of cytomegalovirus exposure and HLA in healthy donors. Details on this clone: The antigen is not known.

Vbeta (60) and Jbeta (13) primers were used in the PCR. TCRdb keeps only in-frame clones here, not all; method: immunoSEQ multiplex PCR. The table includes around 150,000 clones, around 80% detected once. The length of the CDR3 is 16 residues. Germline trimming cut 5 bases from V and 2 bases from J; bases unmatched to any gene: 8. In germline, CDR1 is SGHTA, CDR2 FQGTGA. Each donor's status was that of a healthy bone marrow donor. Study observations and caveats: Differences between HLA loci emerged in a later analysis of TCR association rates, with DRB1 most and HLA-C fewest. TCR beta sequences reportedly predicted the HLA-A and HLA-B alleles of most subjects accurately. Compared with the roughly 670-donor mean, an Asian-associated ancestry cluster reportedly had fewer N-insertions, according to a later analysis.

This clonotype was sampled from a man in his forties in good health and CMV-seropositive. The sequencing input was PBMCs. V gene TRBV7-3 combines with J gene TRBJ2-7, with 11 positions matching TRBD1. CDR3 DNA sequence: TGTGCCAGCAGCAGGGGACAGGGGGATTCCACCTACGAGCAGTACTTC. Its protein product is CASSRGQGDSTYEQYF.